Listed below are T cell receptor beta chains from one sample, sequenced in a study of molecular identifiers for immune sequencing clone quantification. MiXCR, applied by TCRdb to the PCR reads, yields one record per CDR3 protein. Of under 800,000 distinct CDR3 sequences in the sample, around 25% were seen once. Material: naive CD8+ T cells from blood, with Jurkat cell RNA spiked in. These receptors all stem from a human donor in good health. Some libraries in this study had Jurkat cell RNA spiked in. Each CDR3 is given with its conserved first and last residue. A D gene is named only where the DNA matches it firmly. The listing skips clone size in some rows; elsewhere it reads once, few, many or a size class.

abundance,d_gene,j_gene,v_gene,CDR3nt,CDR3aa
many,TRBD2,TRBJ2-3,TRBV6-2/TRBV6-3,TGTGCCAGCAGTTGGACGACTAGCGGCACAGATACGCAGTATTTT,CASSWTTSGTDTQYF
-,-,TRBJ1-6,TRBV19,TGTGCCAGTAGTATGTCGGTTAGTTCACCCCTCCACTTT,CASSMSVSSPLHF
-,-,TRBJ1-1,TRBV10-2,TGCGCCAGCAGTGAGTCACTGGGGGTGAACACTGAAGCTTTCTTT,CASSESLGVNTEAFF
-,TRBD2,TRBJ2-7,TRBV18,TGTGCCGGCTCACCACCGGTTGGGAGGGCCGGGTACGAGCAGTACTTC,CAGSPPVGRAGYEQYF
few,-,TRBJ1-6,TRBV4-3,TGCGCCAGCAGCCAAGCGTATAACGTACCCCTCCACTTT,CASSQAYNVPLHF
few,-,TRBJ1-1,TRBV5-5,TGTGCCAGCAGCTTGGCGGACAGCCGCACTGAAGCTTTCTTT,CASSLADSRTEAFF
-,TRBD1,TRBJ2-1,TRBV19,TGTGCCAGTAGTATGACAGGGGGCGATGAGCAGTTCTTC,CASSMTGGDEQFF
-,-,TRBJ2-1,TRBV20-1,TGCAGTCCCCGCGCGTGGGGAGTCCATGAGCAGTTGTTC,CSPRAWGVHEQLF
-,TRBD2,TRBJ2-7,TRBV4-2,TGTGCCAGCAGCCAAGTGTTGGGACTAGCCGAGCAGTACTTC,CASSQVLGLAEQYF
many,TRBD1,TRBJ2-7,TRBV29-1,TGCAGCGTTGAAGTCGGGGACAGTAATCCGGATTACGAGCAGTACTTC,CSVEVGDSNPDYEQYF
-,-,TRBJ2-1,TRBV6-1,TGTGCCAGCAGGGTAGGGTATACCTACAATGAGCAGTTCTTC,CASRVGYTYNEQFF
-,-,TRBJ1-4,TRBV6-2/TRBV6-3,TGTGCCGGCAGGTCGACGACAGCAACTAATGAAAAACTGTTTTTT,CAGRSTTATNEKLFF
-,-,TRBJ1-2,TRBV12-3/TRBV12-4,TGTGCCAGCAGTGAGCCCCAGGGGCTAGAGGATGGCTACACCTTC,CASSEPQGLEDGYTF
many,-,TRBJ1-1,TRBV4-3,TGCGCCAGCAGCCCCTTCCCGGACACTGAAGCTTTCTTT,CASSPFPDTEAFF
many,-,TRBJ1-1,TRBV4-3,TGCGCCAGCAGCCAAGATTACAGGCAGGACACTGAAGCTTTCTTT,CASSQDYRQDTEAFF
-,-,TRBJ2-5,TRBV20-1,TGCAGTGCTAGAGATTTTTACCGGGACGACCAAGAGACCCAGTACTTC,CSARDFYRDDQETQYF
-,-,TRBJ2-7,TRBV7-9,TGTGCCAGCAGCGCAGAGTTTTTCTACGAGCAGTACTTC,CASSAEFFYEQYF
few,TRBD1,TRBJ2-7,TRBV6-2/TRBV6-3,TGTGCCAGCAGTTACCTCCCCGGGACAGGATTCTACGAGCAGTACTTC,CASSYLPGTGFYEQYF
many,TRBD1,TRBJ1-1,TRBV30,TGTGCCTGGAGTCCCGGACAGGCGAACACTGAAGCTTTCTTT,CAWSPGQANTEAFF
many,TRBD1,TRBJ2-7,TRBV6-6,TGTGCCAGCAGTTACGCTCCGGGACAGACCTACGAGCAGTACTTC,CASSYAPGQTYEQYF
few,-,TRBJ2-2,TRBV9,TGTGCCAGCAGCGTAGCTCTTACTAGCCAGACGAAGAACACCGGGGAGCTGTTTTTT,CASSVALTSQTKNTGELFF
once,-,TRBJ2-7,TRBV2,TGTGCCAGCAGGGTGCACTACGAGCAGTACTTC,CASRVHYEQYF
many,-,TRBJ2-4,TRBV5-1,TGCGCCAGCAGCTTGGTAGGGGGTAACGTCATTCAGTACTTC,CASSLVGGNVIQYF
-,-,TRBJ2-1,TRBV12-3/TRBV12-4,TGTGCCAGCAGCACCCCTAGGGACCCCTACAATGAGCAGTTCTTC,CASSTPRDPYNEQFF
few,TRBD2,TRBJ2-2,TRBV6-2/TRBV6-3,TGTGCCAGCAGTTATAGGCGGGAGGCCGACGGGGAGCTGTTTTTT,CASSYRREADGELFF
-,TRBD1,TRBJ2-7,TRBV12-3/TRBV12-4,TGTGCCAGCAGTCCTTCGGGACAGGAGCAGTACTTC,CASSPSGQEQYF
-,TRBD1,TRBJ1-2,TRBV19,TGTGCCAACCAGAGCAGGGGGGACTATGGCTACACCTTC,CANQSRGDYGYTF
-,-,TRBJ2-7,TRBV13,TGTGCCAGCAGCGGGACACCCTTCTACGAGCAGTACTTC,CASSGTPFYEQYF
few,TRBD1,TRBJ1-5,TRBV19,TGTGCCAGTAGCCCCCAGGGACAGGGGAGTCAGCCCCAGCATTTT,CASSPQGQGSQPQHF
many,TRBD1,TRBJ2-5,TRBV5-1,TGCGCCAGCTGGGACAGGTATCAAGAGACCCAGTACTTC,CASWDRYQETQYF
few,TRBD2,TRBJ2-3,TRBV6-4,TGTGCCAGCAGACTAGCGGGGTACACAGATACGCAGTATTTT,CASRLAGYTDTQYF
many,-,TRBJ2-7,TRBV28,TGTGCCAGCAGTTCCCTGCTCTACGAGCAGTACTTC,CASSSLLYEQYF
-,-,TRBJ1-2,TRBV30,TGTGCCTGGAGTGTAAGCCATTTAGCTAACTATGGCTACACCTTC,CAWSVSHLANYGYTF
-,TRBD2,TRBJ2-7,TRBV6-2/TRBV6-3,TGTGCCAGCAGTTACTCTGAAGATAGCGGGGGAGCCGATAGCTACGAGCAGTACTTC,CASSYSEDSGGADSYEQYF
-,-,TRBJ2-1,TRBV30,TGTGCCTGGAGTGATCGATCAATAGGAGTGGAGCAGTTCTTC,CAWSDRSIGVEQFF
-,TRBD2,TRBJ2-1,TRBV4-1,TGCGCCAGCAGTCGTCCGGGACTACCCTTCAACAATGAGCAGTTCTTC,CASSRPGLPFNNEQFF
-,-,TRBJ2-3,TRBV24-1,TGTGCCACCAGTGATTTCAAGGGGCCAGCACCGGCAGATACGCAGTATTTT,CATSDFKGPAPADTQYF
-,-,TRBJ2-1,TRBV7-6,TGTGCCAGCAGCTTAGTAGGGTCCTTGGACAATGAGCAGTTCTTC,CASSLVGSLDNEQFF
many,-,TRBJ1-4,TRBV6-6,TGTGCCAGCAGTATGGACAGTCGAACTAATGAAAAACTGTTTTTT,CASSMDSRTNEKLFF
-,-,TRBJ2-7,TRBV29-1,TGCAGCGTTGCGTTCGACAACTCCTACGAGCAGTACTTC,CSVAFDNSYEQYF
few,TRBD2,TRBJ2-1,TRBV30,TGTGCCTGGACGGTAGCGGGAGCGGGGAGTGAGCAGTTCTTC,CAWTVAGAGSEQFF
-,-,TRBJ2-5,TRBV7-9,TGTGCCAGCTGCTTACTCAGGGTGGCGGTGGGGGAAGAGACCCAGTACTTC,CASCLLRVAVGEETQYF
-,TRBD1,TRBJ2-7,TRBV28,TGTGCCAGCACCATGACAGGGGGGGCCTACGAGCAGTACTTC,CASTMTGGAYEQYF
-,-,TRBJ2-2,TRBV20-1,TGCAGTGCTGTGAGGGGGGTTAACACCGGGGAGCTGTTTTTT,CSAVRGVNTGELFF
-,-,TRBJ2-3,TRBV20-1,TGCAGTGCTAGTATCGAGGGCCCGCCGAGGGCAGATACGCAGTATTTT,CSASIEGPPRADTQYF
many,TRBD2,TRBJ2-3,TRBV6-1,TGTGCCAGCAGTGCCCTGGGACTAGCGCCGAGCACAGATACGCAGTATTTT,CASSALGLAPSTDTQYF
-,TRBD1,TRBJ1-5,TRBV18,TGTGCCAGCTCACCCCAGGGGGCAGGTAGCAATCAGCCCCAGCATTTT,CASSPQGAGSNQPQHF